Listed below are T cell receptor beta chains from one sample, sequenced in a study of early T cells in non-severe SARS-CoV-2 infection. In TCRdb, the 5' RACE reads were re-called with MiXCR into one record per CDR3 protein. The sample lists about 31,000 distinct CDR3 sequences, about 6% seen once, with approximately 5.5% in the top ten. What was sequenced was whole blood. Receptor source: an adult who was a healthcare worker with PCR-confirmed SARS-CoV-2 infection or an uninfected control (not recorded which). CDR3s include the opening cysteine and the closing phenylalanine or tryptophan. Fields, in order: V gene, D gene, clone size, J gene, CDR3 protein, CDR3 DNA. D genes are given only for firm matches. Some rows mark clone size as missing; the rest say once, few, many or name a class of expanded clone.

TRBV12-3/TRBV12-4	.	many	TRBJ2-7	CASGTLYEQYF	TGTGCCAGCGGTACTCTGTACGAGCAGTACTTC
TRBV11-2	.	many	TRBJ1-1	CASRKQTPSTEAFF	TGTGCCAGCAGGAAGCAGACCCCAAGCACTGAAGCTTTCTTT
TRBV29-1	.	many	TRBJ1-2	CSVSHSEFYGYTF	TGCAGCGTCTCCCACAGTGAATTCTATGGCTACACCTTC
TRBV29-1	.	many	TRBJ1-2	CSVEDSRYYGYTF	TGCAGCGTTGAAGACTCGAGGTACTACGGCTACACCTTC
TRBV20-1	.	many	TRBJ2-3	CSARIEETQYF	TGCAGTGCTAGAATAGAAGAGACGCAGTATTTT
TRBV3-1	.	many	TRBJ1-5	CASSQDPVNQPQHF	TGTGCCAGCAGCCAAGATCCCGTGAATCAGCCCCAGCATTTT
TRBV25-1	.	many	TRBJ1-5	CASSEYPRNTKPQPQHF	TGTGCCAGCAGTGAATATCCCCGTAACACCAAACCTCAGCCCCAGCATTTT
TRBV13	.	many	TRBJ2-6	CASSLFGRISVGANVLTF	TGTGCCAGCAGCTTATTTGGCAGAATTTCGGTAGGGGCCAACGTCCTGACTTTC
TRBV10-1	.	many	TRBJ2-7	CASSGQPATEQYF	TGCGCCAGCAGTGGCCAGCCGGCGACCGAGCAGTACTTC
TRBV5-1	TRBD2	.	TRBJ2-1	CASSQRTSGNEQFF	TGCGCCAGCAGCCAAAGGACTAGCGGGAATGAGCAGTTCTTC
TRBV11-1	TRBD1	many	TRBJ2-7	CASSPRDRGLYEQYF	TGTGCCAGCAGCCCCAGAGACAGGGGGCTCTACGAGCAGTACTTC
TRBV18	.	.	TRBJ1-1	CASSPILENTEAFF	TGTGCCAGCTCACCGATATTGGAGAACACTGAAGCTTTCTTT
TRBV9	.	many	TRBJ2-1	CASSVVSGGLGGHTEQFF	TGTGCCAGCAGCGTAGTGTCCGGTGGTCTCGGGGGACATACTGAGCAGTTCTTC
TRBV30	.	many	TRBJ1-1	CAWKWGITNTEAFF	TGTGCCTGGAAGTGGGGAATTACGAACACTGAAGCTTTCTTT
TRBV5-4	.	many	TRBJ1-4	CASSFQNEKLFF	TGTGCCAGCAGCTTCCAGAATGAAAAACTGTTTTTT
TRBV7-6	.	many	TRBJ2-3	CASSLGFYGAGTDTQYF	TGTGCCAGCAGCTTAGGCTTCTACGGCGCGGGCACAGATACGCAGTATTTT
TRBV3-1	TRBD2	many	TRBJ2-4	CASSQGLAGNIQYF	TGTGCCAGCAGCCAAGGGCTAGCGGGGAACATTCAGTACTTC
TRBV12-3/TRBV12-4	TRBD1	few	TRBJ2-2	CASSTGGNTGELFF	TGTGCCAGCAGCACAGGGGGGAACACCGGGGAGCTGTTTTTT
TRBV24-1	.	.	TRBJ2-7	CATSDLWQQDRYEQYF	TGTGCCACCAGTGATTTGTGGCAGCAGGACCGCTACGAGCAGTACTTC
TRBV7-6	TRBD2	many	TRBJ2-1	CASSLSGGYNEQFF	TGTGCCAGCAGCCTAAGCGGGGGTTACAATGAGCAGTTCTTC
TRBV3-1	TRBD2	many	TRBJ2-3	CASSQTSGRPWGTGADTQYF	TGTGCCAGCAGCCAAACTAGCGGGAGACCCTGGGGGACAGGCGCAGATACGCAGTATTTT
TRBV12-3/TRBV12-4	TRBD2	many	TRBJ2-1	CASSFWGRALYNEQFF	TGTGCCAGCAGTTTTTGGGGGAGGGCCCTCTACAATGAGCAGTTCTTC
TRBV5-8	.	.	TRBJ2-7	CASSLAATYEQYF	TGTGCCAGCAGCTTAGCCGCGACCTACGAGCAGTACTTC
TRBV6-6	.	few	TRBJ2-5	CASSYWSGQETQYF	TGTGCCAGCAGTTACTGGTCAGGCCAAGAGACCCAGTACTTC
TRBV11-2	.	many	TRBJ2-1	CASSYLSNEQFF	TGTGCCAGCAGCTACCTATCCAATGAGCAGTTCTTC
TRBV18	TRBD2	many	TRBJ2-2	CASSPLGGRNTGELFF	TGTGCCAGCTCACCACTGGGCGGGAGAAACACCGGGGAGCTGTTTTTT
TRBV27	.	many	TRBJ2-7	CASSGSVGNEQYF	TGTGCCAGCAGTGGTAGCGTAGGGAACGAGCAGTACTTC
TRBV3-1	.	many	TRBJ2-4	CASSLAGNGIQYF	TGTGCCAGCAGTCTGGCAGGGAACGGCATTCAGTACTTC
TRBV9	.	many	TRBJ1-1	CASSVLTNTEAFF	TGTGCCAGCAGCGTATTGACGAACACTGAAGCTTTCTTT
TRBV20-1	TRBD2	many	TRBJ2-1	CSEAGGDNEQFF	TGCAGTGAAGCGGGGGGGGACAATGAGCAGTTCTTC
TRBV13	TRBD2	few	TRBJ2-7	CASRFGGANEQYF	TGTGCCAGCAGATTCGGGGGGGCCAATGAGCAGTACTTC
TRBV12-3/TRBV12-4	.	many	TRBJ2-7	CASSLGGTRGQYF	TGTGCCAGCAGTTTAGGGGGGACACGGGGACAGTACTTC
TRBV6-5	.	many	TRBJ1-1	CASSKNRDTEAFF	TGTGCCAGCAGTAAAAACCGGGACACTGAAGCTTTCTTT
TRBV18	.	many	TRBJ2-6	CASSQSGSGANVLTF	TGTGCCAGCTCACAATCGGGGTCCGGGGCCAACGTCCTGACTTTC
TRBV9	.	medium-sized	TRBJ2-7	CASSPGGSWEQYF	TGTGCCAGCAGCCCTGGGGGCAGTTGGGAGCAGTACTTC
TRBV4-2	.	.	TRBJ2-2	CASSQDQLATGELFF	TGTGCCAGCAGCCAAGATCAGCTAGCCACCGGGGAGCTGTTTTTT
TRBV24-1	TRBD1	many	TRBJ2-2	CATSDTGTGPGELFF	TGTGCCACCAGTGACACCGGGACAGGGCCCGGGGAGCTGTTTTTT
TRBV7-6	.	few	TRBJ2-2	CASSLGADTGELFF	TGTGCCAGCAGCTTAGGTGCAGACACCGGGGAGCTGTTTTTT
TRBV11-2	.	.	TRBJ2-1	CASSSGAHEQFF	TGTGCCAGCAGCTCCGGAGCTCATGAGCAGTTCTTC
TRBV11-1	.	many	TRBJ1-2	CASSLLSGDNYGYTF	TGTGCCAGCAGCTTATTGTCAGGGGATAACTATGGCTACACCTTC
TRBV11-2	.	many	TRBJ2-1	CASSLYSNEQFF	TGTGCCAGCAGCTTATATTCCAATGAGCAGTTCTTC